Listed below are T cell receptor beta chains from one sample, sequenced in a study of T cell responses to AZD1222 COVID-19 vaccine. The assay was immunoSEQ multiplex PCR, and TCRdb's table has in-frame clones only and misses some. The sample lists tens of thousands of clones, around 84% occurring once. Material: peripheral blood, obtained on day 0 of AZD1222 vaccination. These TCRs come from an adult in good health. The CDR3 runs from the conserved cysteine through the conserved F or W. A D gene is named only where the DNA matches it firmly. The listing skips clone size in some rows; elsewhere it reads once, few, many or a size class.

v_gene,d_gene,abundance,j_gene,CDR3nt,CDR3aa
TRBV28,.,.,TRBJ1-3,TGTGCCAGCAGTTCTTCCCCAGGGGCTGGAAACACCATATATTTT,CASSSSPGAGNTIYF
TRBV18,TRBD1,.,TRBJ1-5,TGTGCCAGCTCCCGCGGACCGGGACAGGGGCAGCCCCAGCATTTT,CASSRGPGQGQPQHF
TRBV19,TRBD2,.,TRBJ2-7,TGTGCCAGTAGTCAGACTAGCCAGGGAGCGGGCGAGCAGTACTTC,CASSQTSQGAGEQYF
TRBV15,TRBD1,.,TRBJ1-2,TGTGCCACCAGCAGAGATACAGGGGGAACCTATGGCTACACCTTC,CATSRDTGGTYGYTF
TRBV2,.,.,TRBJ1-2,TGTGCCAGCCCGGACGTGGGTAACTATGGCTACACCTTC,CASPDVGNYGYTF
TRBV11-2,TRBD2,once,TRBJ2-7,TGTGCCAGCAGCGTAACCGATAGCGGGAGTTACGAGCAGTACTTC,CASSVTDSGSYEQYF
TRBV6-6,TRBD1,once,TRBJ2-2,TGTGCCAGCAGACCGGGACAGGCCACCGGGGAGCTGTTTTTT,CASRPGQATGELFF
TRBV6-5,TRBD1,.,TRBJ1-2,TGTGCCAGCAGGCCCTCGGGCAGGGGGCAAAATGGCTACACCTTC,CASRPSGRGQNGYTF
TRBV5-1,.,.,TRBJ2-1,TGCGCCAGCAGCTTAAGCGGTCCCTACAATGAGCAGTTCTTC,CASSLSGPYNEQFF
TRBV2,.,.,TRBJ2-1,TGTGCCAGCAGGGACAGAGCTTACAATGAGCAGTTCTTC,CASRDRAYNEQFF
TRBV4-2,.,.,TRBJ2-1,TGTGCCAGCAGCCAGGCGGCTAGCGCGGGTAATGAGCAGTTCTTC,CASSQAASAGNEQFF
TRBV11-2,.,once,TRBJ1-5,TGTGCCAGCAGCTTAGCTTCCAATCAGCCCCAGCATTTT,CASSLASNQPQHF
TRBV30,.,.,TRBJ1-1,TGTGCCTGGAGTACGGTGTCAGCGAACACTGAAGCTTTCTTT,CAWSTVSANTEAFF